Listed below are T cell receptor beta chains from one sample, sequenced in a study of blood T cell repertoires in COVID-19. Some clones are missing from TCRdb's copy, which holds only in-frame ones; the method was immunoSEQ multiplex PCR. The sample yields about 190,000 clones, roughly 80% seen once. Sample: peripheral blood. The origin of the receptors is a man in his fifties who had recovered from COVID-19. Each CDR3 is given with its conserved first and last residue. Each record gives: CDR3 protein, CDR3 DNA, J gene, clone size, D gene, V gene. The D gene is left open where the match is weak. Not every row has a clone size; where given, it reads once, few, many or a size class.

CDR3aa: CSAGGKPGQALGSPFF
CDR3nt: TGCAGCGCCGGGGGGAAACCGGGACAAGCACTAGGTTCCCCGTTCTTC
j_gene: TRBJ2-1
abundance: -
d_gene: -
v_gene: TRBV29-1

CDR3aa: CASSLNAVANYGYTF
CDR3nt: TGTGCCAGCAGCTTAAACGCTGTAGCCAACTATGGCTACACCTTC
j_gene: TRBJ1-2
abundance: -
d_gene: -
v_gene: TRBV7-3

CDR3aa: CASSSKFTGTGYGYTF
CDR3nt: TGTGCCAGCAGCTCGAAATTCACCGGGACAGGGTATGGCTACACCTTC
j_gene: TRBJ1-2
abundance: -
d_gene: TRBD1
v_gene: TRBV7-9

CDR3aa: CASSLVGLGSGNSPLHF
CDR3nt: TGTGCCAGCAGCTTAGTTGGTTTGGGAAGCGGAAATTCACCCCTCCACTTT
j_gene: TRBJ1-6
abundance: -
d_gene: -
v_gene: TRBV7-2

CDR3aa: CASSVDTGEGNEQFF
CDR3nt: TGTGCCAGCAGCGTAGATACGGGAGAAGGTAATGAGCAGTTCTTC
j_gene: TRBJ2-1
abundance: -
d_gene: -
v_gene: TRBV9

CDR3aa: CASSQTGGQLNSPLHF
CDR3nt: TGTGCCAGCAGCCAAACCGGCGGACAGCTAAATTCACCCCTCCACTTT
j_gene: TRBJ1-6
abundance: once
d_gene: -
v_gene: TRBV3-1/TRBV3-2

CDR3aa: CASSTRLASFTGELFF
CDR3nt: TGTGCCAGCAGCACCCGACTAGCGTCGTTTACCGGGGAGCTGTTTTTT
j_gene: TRBJ2-2
abundance: -
d_gene: TRBD2
v_gene: TRBV4-2

CDR3aa: CATSRPSGRSNEQFF
CDR3nt: TGTGCCACCAGCAGACCTAGCGGGAGAAGCAATGAGCAGTTCTTC
j_gene: TRBJ2-1
abundance: -
d_gene: TRBD2
v_gene: TRBV15

CDR3aa: CASSYPPGLAGVKTYNEQFF
CDR3nt: TGTGCCAGCAGTTACCCCCCGGGACTAGCGGGAGTGAAGACCTACAATGAGCAGTTCTTC
j_gene: TRBJ2-1
abundance: -
d_gene: TRBD2
v_gene: TRBV6-2/TRBV6-3

CDR3aa: CASSHGTPGNTIYF
CDR3nt: TGTGCCAGCAGCCACGGGACACCCGGAAACACCATATATTTT
j_gene: TRBJ1-3
abundance: -
d_gene: -
v_gene: TRBV7-8

CDR3aa: CASSPVSYEQYF
CDR3nt: TGTGCCAGCAGCCCCGTGAGCTACGAGCAGTACTTC
j_gene: TRBJ2-7
abundance: few
d_gene: -
v_gene: TRBV7-9

CDR3aa: CASSLNRGRNEQFF
CDR3nt: TGTGCCAGCAGCTTAAACCGAGGGCGTAATGAGCAGTTCTTC
j_gene: TRBJ2-1
abundance: -
d_gene: -
v_gene: TRBV5-4

CDR3aa: CAIKTGGGNEQFF
CDR3nt: TGTGCCATCAAGACAGGGGGGGGGAATGAGCAGTTCTTC
j_gene: TRBJ2-1
abundance: -
d_gene: TRBD1
v_gene: TRBV10-3

CDR3aa: CASSLVNSGYEQYF
CDR3nt: TGCGCCAGCAGCTTGGTGAATAGCGGCTACGAGCAGTACTTC
j_gene: TRBJ2-7
abundance: -
d_gene: -
v_gene: TRBV5-1

CDR3aa: CASVGQGAHEQYF
CDR3nt: TGTGCCAGTGTGGGACAGGGTGCCCACGAGCAGTACTTC
j_gene: TRBJ2-7
abundance: -
d_gene: TRBD1
v_gene: TRBV19

CDR3aa: CASSVDGVATDTQYF
CDR3nt: TGTGCCAGCAGCGTAGACGGGGTGGCCACAGATACGCAGTATTTT
j_gene: TRBJ2-3
abundance: few
d_gene: -
v_gene: TRBV9

CDR3aa: CASRLAGGTDTQYF
CDR3nt: TGTGCCAGCAGATTAGCGGGAGGCACAGATACGCAGTATTTT
j_gene: TRBJ2-3
abundance: few
d_gene: TRBD2
v_gene: TRBV2

CDR3aa: CASSLGTMNTGELFF
CDR3nt: TGTGCCAGCAGCTTGGGGACAATGAACACCGGGGAGCTGTTTTTT
j_gene: TRBJ2-2
abundance: few
d_gene: -
v_gene: TRBV5-5

CDR3aa: CASSLDYSYEQYF
CDR3nt: TGTGCCAGCAGTTTAGACTATTCCTACGAGCAGTACTTC
j_gene: TRBJ2-7
abundance: -
d_gene: -
v_gene: TRBV11-3

CDR3aa: CASSVVGIVGETQYF
CDR3nt: TGTGCCAGCAGCGTAGTCGGGATTGTGGGGGAGACCCAGTACTTC
j_gene: TRBJ2-5
abundance: -
d_gene: -
v_gene: TRBV9

CDR3aa: CASSPGQGAYTGELFF
CDR3nt: TGTGCCAGCAGTCCGGGACAGGGGGCTTACACCGGGGAGCTGTTTTTT
j_gene: TRBJ2-2
abundance: -
d_gene: TRBD1
v_gene: TRBV6-2/TRBV6-3

CDR3aa: CASSLGASGSDEQYF
CDR3nt: TGTGCCAGCAGCTTGGGTGCTAGCGGGAGCGACGAGCAGTACTTC
j_gene: TRBJ2-7
abundance: -
d_gene: TRBD2
v_gene: TRBV5-8

CDR3aa: CASSLGLAEETQYF
CDR3nt: TGTGCCAGCAGCTTAGGGTTGGCGGAAGAGACCCAGTACTTC
j_gene: TRBJ2-5
abundance: -
d_gene: -
v_gene: TRBV7-2

CDR3aa: CASSLNYNYEQYF
CDR3nt: TGTGCCAGCAGTTTGAACTACAACTACGAGCAGTACTTC
j_gene: TRBJ2-7
abundance: -
d_gene: -
v_gene: TRBV28

CDR3aa: CASSRTRESMGYGYTF
CDR3nt: TGTGCCAGCTCACGAACAAGGGAGTCGATGGGCTATGGCTACACCTTC
j_gene: TRBJ1-2
abundance: -
d_gene: -
v_gene: TRBV18

CDR3aa: CAWSRASGMGTDTQYF
CDR3nt: TGTGCCTGGAGTAGGGCTAGCGGGATGGGCACAGATACGCAGTATTTT
j_gene: TRBJ2-3
abundance: -
d_gene: TRBD2
v_gene: TRBV30

CDR3aa: CASSAGTGNGYTF
CDR3nt: TGTGCCAGCTCGGCCGGGACAGGGAACGGCTACACCTTC
j_gene: TRBJ1-2
abundance: -
d_gene: TRBD1
v_gene: TRBV18

CDR3aa: CASSSGQFTDTQYF
CDR3nt: TGTGCCAGCAGCTCCGGACAGTTCACAGATACGCAGTATTTT
j_gene: TRBJ2-3
abundance: -
d_gene: -
v_gene: TRBV11-2

CDR3aa: CSASGQSFTEAFF
CDR3nt: TGCAGTGCTAGTGGGCAGTCCTTCACTGAAGCTTTCTTT
j_gene: TRBJ1-1
abundance: -
d_gene: -
v_gene: TRBV20-1

CDR3aa: CASSQAGGHTIYF
CDR3nt: TGTGCCAGCAGCCAGGCAGGGGGCCACACCATATATTTT
j_gene: TRBJ1-3
abundance: -
d_gene: TRBD1
v_gene: TRBV3-1/TRBV3-2

CDR3aa: CATSPPRSNQPQHF
CDR3nt: TGTGCCACCAGTCCTCCCCGGAGCAATCAGCCCCAGCATTTT
j_gene: TRBJ1-5
abundance: -
d_gene: -
v_gene: TRBV24-1

CDR3aa: CASSLFAASGANVLTF
CDR3nt: TGTGCCAGCAGTTTATTTGCGGCTAGCGGGGCCAACGTCCTGACTTTC
j_gene: TRBJ2-6
abundance: -
d_gene: -
v_gene: TRBV28

CDR3aa: CASSPAWESGNTIYF
CDR3nt: TGTGCCAGCAGCCCGGCCTGGGAGTCTGGAAACACCATATATTTT
j_gene: TRBJ1-3
abundance: -
d_gene: -
v_gene: TRBV11-2

CDR3aa: CASSVMTSGGPREQFF
CDR3nt: TGTGCCAGCAGTGTTATGACTAGCGGGGGACCCAGGGAGCAGTTCTTC
j_gene: TRBJ2-1
abundance: -
d_gene: TRBD2
v_gene: TRBV27

CDR3aa: CASKIPGAGELFF
CDR3nt: TGTGCCAGCAAAATTCCCGGGGCCGGGGAGCTGTTTTTT
j_gene: TRBJ2-2
abundance: -
d_gene: -
v_gene: TRBV28

CDR3aa: CASRTQGYNEQFF
CDR3nt: TGTGCCAGCAGGACTCAGGGTTACAATGAGCAGTTCTTC
j_gene: TRBJ2-1
abundance: -
d_gene: -
v_gene: TRBV27

CDR3aa: CASAPGGDTQYF
CDR3nt: TGTGCCAGCGCGCCGGGGGGAGATACGCAGTATTTT
j_gene: TRBJ2-3
abundance: -
d_gene: TRBD2
v_gene: TRBV7-3

CDR3aa: CAPGGTGLNQPQHF
CDR3nt: TGTGCCCCCGGGGGGACAGGGCTCAATCAGCCCCAGCATTTT
j_gene: TRBJ1-5
abundance: -
d_gene: TRBD1
v_gene: TRBV28

CDR3aa: CASSPRLAGVTDTQYF
CDR3nt: TGTGCCAGCAGTCCCCGACTAGCGGGAGTCACAGATACGCAGTATTTT
j_gene: TRBJ2-3
abundance: -
d_gene: TRBD2
v_gene: TRBV9

CDR3aa: CSVVDSPFTYEQYF
CDR3nt: TGCAGCGTAGTCGACAGCCCGTTCACCTACGAGCAGTACTTC
j_gene: TRBJ2-7
abundance: -
d_gene: -
v_gene: TRBV29-1

CDR3aa: CASSHTGSNSYNEQFF
CDR3nt: TGTGCCAGCAGCCACACAGGTAGCAATTCCTACAATGAGCAGTTCTTC
j_gene: TRBJ2-1
abundance: -
d_gene: -
v_gene: TRBV4-2

CDR3aa: CASSLTGTSGYEQYF
CDR3nt: TGTGCCAGCAGTCTGACCGGGACTAGCGGCTACGAGCAGTACTTC
j_gene: TRBJ2-7
abundance: -
d_gene: TRBD2
v_gene: TRBV13

CDR3aa: CASSPFDRGLSEKLFF
CDR3nt: TGTGCCAGCAGCCCGTTTGACAGGGGGTTAAGTGAAAAACTGTTTTTT
j_gene: TRBJ1-4
abundance: few
d_gene: TRBD1
v_gene: TRBV7-9

CDR3aa: CAWSVLGGGLMNTEAFF
CDR3nt: TGTGCCTGGAGTGTACTTGGGGGGGGTTTAATGAACACTGAAGCTTTCTTT
j_gene: TRBJ1-1
abundance: -
d_gene: -
v_gene: TRBV30

CDR3aa: CASSEIQGGRNEQFF
CDR3nt: TGCGCCAGCAGTGAAATACAGGGTGGTCGCAATGAGCAGTTCTTC
j_gene: TRBJ2-1
abundance: -
d_gene: -
v_gene: TRBV10-1

CDR3aa: CASSLAGGGTEAFF
CDR3nt: TGTGCCAGCAGCTTAGCGGGAGGGGGCACTGAAGCTTTCTTT
j_gene: TRBJ1-1
abundance: -
d_gene: -
v_gene: TRBV7-6

CDR3aa: CASSLGGHQPQHF
CDR3nt: TGCGCCAGCAGCTTGGGGGGCCATCAGCCCCAGCATTTT
j_gene: TRBJ1-5
abundance: -
d_gene: -
v_gene: TRBV5-1

CDR3aa: CASSADRVSEKLFF
CDR3nt: TGTGCCAGCAGCGCGGACAGGGTTAGTGAAAAACTGTTTTTT
j_gene: TRBJ1-4
abundance: -
d_gene: TRBD1
v_gene: TRBV2

CDR3aa: CASSSYSPGLAGENIQYF
CDR3nt: TGCGCCAGCAGCTCATACTCGCCGGGACTAGCGGGTGAGAACATTCAGTACTTC
j_gene: TRBJ2-4
abundance: -
d_gene: TRBD2
v_gene: TRBV5-1

CDR3aa: CASSETSGSADTQYF
CDR3nt: TGTGCCAGCAGCGAGACTAGCGGGAGTGCGGATACGCAGTATTTT
j_gene: TRBJ2-3
abundance: -
d_gene: TRBD2
v_gene: TRBV7-8

CDR3aa: CAISNPRGPYGYTF
CDR3nt: TGTGCCATCAGCAACCCCAGGGGCCCCTATGGCTACACCTTC
j_gene: TRBJ1-2
abundance: once
d_gene: -
v_gene: TRBV10-3

CDR3aa: CASSLLTSGRWNEQFF
CDR3nt: TGTGCCAGCAGTTTATTAACTAGCGGGAGGTGGAATGAGCAGTTCTTC
j_gene: TRBJ2-1
abundance: -
d_gene: TRBD2
v_gene: TRBV28

CDR3aa: CASSSGTANIQYF
CDR3nt: TGTGCCAGCAGTTCCGGGACAGCAAACATTCAGTACTTC
j_gene: TRBJ2-4
abundance: -
d_gene: TRBD1
v_gene: TRBV27